This T cell receptor beta chain was recovered during a study of blood T cell repertoires in COVID-19. Looking at the study overall: PBMCs, B-cell-depleted T cells, or T cells provided the cDNA or gDNA that made up the material.

How the authors handled the data: Quantification of nucleated cells was approximated via reference gene primer amplification. TCRdb's copy holds only in-frame clones and misses some; the assay was immunoSEQ multiplex PCR. V and J calls and clone size are copied from that table; D and trimming were computed from the DNA. This table holds 80,000 to 95,000 clones, 88% found once. CDR3 length: 17 residues. The trim removed 5 bases at V and 7 bases at J, leaving 17 bases unmatched. Germline loops: CDR1 LNHNV, CDR2 YYDKDF (reference sequence). Material for sequencing was peripheral blood. This TCR derives from a man aged 70 or older with acute or convalescent COVID-19. This chain uses TRBV15 with TRBJ2-1, with 7 bases that match TRBD2. Written as DNA, the CDR3 is TGTGCCACCAGCCGGGGTCAGGGCCTAGCGGATCGTAATGAGCAGTTCTTC. This gives the protein CATSRGQGLADRNEQFF.